Listed here are 5 T cell receptor beta chains from one sample, sequenced in a study of OX40 agonist ivuxolimab in advanced cancers. Assay used: immunoSEQ multiplex PCR; TCRdb lists only in-frame clones, some missing. The sample comprises tens of thousands of clones, about 84% of which are singletons, and about 35% rests with the top ten. Here the sequenced sample was CD4+ or CD8+ T cells sorted from blood, taken in a trial of the OX40 agonist ivuxolimab. The source of these receptors is an adult with an advanced solid tumor such as melanoma, head and neck, liver or kidney cancer.

Points on this clone: The same CDR3 arises from other DNA sequences in this sample as well. The chain couples TRBV9 to TRBJ2-7, with 9 bases matching TRBD1. This CDR3 is built from 15 residues. The germline CDR1 and CDR2 sequences are SGDLS and YYNGEE. The ends lost 4 bases at V and 1 base at J; junction bases unmatched: 6. The CDR3 DNA follows: TGTGCCAGCAGCCTCGGACAGGGGTCGTCCTACGAGCAGTACTTC. Protein product: CASSLGQGSSYEQYF.

V usage is TRBV19 and J usage is TRBJ1-5, with D unclear. V was pared by 3 bases and J by 5 bases, with 5 bases between. Germline V gives CDR1 LNHDA, CDR2 SQIVND (reference sequence). This CDR3 is 12 amino acids long. CDR3 bases: TGTGCCAGTAGTATCGCGGATCAGCCCCAGCATTTT. Translation gives CASSIADQPQHF.

J is TRBJ2-4 and V is TRBV27; possible D gene TRBD2, 6 bases. This CDR3 contains 15 residues. V lost 3 bases to trimming and J lost 4 bases, with 13 bases between them. Germline values: CDR1 MNHEY, CDR2 SMNVEV (reference sequence). The CDR3: CASSLSEGPKNIQYF. The CDR3 DNA reads as TGTGCCAGCAGTTTGTCGGAGGGGCCTAAAAACATTCAGTACTTC.

This chain joins TRBV6-1 and TRBJ2-2; 9 nucleotides match TRBD2. CDR3 length: 13 residues. With 8 bases clipped from V and 3 bases from J, the junction kept 1 base outside the gene matches. Germline CDR1 reads MNHNS; CDR2 reads SASEGT. The CDR3 spells CASWTSDTGELFF. CDR3 coding DNA: TGTGCCAGCTGGACTAGCGACACCGGGGAGCTGTTTTTT.

The J gene is TRBJ2-1, the V gene TRBV19; no firm D call. In germline, CDR1 is LNHDA, CDR2 SQIVND (reference sequence). The CDR3 sequence is 15 residues long. The V gene lost 4 bases and the J gene lost 0 bases, with 10 bases spanning the gap. The CDR3 region has the DNA TGTGCCAGTAGTACCTCTCCAAGCTCCTACAATGAGCAGTTCTTC. It translates to CASSTSPSSYNEQFF.